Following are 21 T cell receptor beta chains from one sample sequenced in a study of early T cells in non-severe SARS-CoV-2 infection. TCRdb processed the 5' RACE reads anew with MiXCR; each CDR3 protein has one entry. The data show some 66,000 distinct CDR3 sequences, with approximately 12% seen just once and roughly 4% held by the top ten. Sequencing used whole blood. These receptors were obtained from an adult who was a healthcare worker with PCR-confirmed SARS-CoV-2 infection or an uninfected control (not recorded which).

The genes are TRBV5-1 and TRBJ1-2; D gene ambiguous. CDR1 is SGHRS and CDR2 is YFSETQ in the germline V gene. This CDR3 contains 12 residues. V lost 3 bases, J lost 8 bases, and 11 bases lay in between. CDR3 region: CASSSSGGGYTF. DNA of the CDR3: TGCGCCAGCAGCTCCAGCGGCGGAGGCTACACCTTC.

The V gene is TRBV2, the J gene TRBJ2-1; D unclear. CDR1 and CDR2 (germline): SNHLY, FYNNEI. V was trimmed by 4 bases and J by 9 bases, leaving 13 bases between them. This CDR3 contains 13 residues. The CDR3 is CASSAEAHGEQFF. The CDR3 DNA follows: TGTGCCAGCAGTGCCGAAGCCCATGGTGAGCAGTTCTTC.

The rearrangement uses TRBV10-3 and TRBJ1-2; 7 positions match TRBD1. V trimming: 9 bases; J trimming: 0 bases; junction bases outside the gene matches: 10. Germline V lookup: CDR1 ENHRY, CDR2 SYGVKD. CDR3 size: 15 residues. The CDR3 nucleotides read TGTGCCATGCGGGGACAGAACTTTACTAACTATGGCTACACCTTC. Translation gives CAMRGQNFTNYGYTF.

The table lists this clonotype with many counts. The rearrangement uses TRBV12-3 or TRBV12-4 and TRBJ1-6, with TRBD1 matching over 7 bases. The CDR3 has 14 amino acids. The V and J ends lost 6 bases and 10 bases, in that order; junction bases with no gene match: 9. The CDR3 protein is CASSYRDRGSPLHF. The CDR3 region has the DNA TGTGCCAGCAGCTACCGGGACAGAGGGTCACCCCTCCACTTT.

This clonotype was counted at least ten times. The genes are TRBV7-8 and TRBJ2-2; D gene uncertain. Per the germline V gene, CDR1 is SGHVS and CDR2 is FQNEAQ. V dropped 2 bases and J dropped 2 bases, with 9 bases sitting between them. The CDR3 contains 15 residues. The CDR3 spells CASSLTGSNTGELFF. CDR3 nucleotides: TGTGCCAGCAGCTTAACCGGGTCCAACACCGGGGAGCTGTTTTTT.

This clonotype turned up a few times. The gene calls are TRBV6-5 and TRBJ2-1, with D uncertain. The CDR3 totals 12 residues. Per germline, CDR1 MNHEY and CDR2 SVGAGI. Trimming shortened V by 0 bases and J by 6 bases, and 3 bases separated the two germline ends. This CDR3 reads CASSYSGNEQFF. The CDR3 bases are TGTGCCAGCAGTTACTCGGGCAATGAGCAGTTCTTC.

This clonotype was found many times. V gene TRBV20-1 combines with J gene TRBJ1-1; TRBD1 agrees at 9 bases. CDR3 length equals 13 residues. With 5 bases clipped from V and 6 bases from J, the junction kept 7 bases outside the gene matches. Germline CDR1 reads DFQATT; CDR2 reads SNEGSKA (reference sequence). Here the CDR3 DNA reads TGCAGTGCTGGCGACAGGGGGTTGTCTGAAGCTTTCTTT. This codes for CSAGDRGLSEAFF.

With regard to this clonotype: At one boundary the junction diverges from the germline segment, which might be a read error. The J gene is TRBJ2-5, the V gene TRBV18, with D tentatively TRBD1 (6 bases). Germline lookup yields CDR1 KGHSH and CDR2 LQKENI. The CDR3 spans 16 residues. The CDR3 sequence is CASSPRGQGHPETRYF. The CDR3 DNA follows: TGTGCCAGCTCACCCCGCGGCCAGGGGCATCCAGAGACCCGGTACTTC. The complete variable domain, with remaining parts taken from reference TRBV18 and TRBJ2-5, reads NAGVMQNPRHLVRRRGQEARLRCSPMKGHSHVYWYRQLPEEGLKFMVYLQKENIIDESGMPKERFSAEFPKEGPSILRIQQVVRGDSAAYFCASSPRGQGHPETRYFGPGTRLLVL.

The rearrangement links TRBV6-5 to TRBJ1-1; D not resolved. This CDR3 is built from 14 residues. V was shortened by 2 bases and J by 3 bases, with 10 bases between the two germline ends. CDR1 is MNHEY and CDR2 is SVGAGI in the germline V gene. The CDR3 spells CASSYSGSDTEAFF. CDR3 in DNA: TGTGCCAGCAGTTACAGTGGCAGCGACACTGAAGCTTTCTTT.

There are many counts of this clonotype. CDR3 DNA sequence: TGTGCCAGCAGTTATGAGCGCTGGAATGAGCAGTTCTTC. It codes for CASSYERWNEQFF. The J gene is TRBJ2-1, the V gene TRBV6-6; D remains unclear. The CDR3 runs 13 residues. The V end lost 3 bases, the J end lost 7 bases, and 10 bases lay between the germline ends. Germline assignment: CDR1 MNHNY and CDR2 SVGAGI (reference sequence).

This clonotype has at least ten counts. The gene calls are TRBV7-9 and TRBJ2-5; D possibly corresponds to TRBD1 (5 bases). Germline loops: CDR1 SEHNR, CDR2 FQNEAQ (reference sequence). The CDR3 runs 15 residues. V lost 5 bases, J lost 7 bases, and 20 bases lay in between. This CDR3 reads CASSPGAANTGTQYF. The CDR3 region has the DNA TGTGCCAGCAGCCCTGGGGCTGCAAATACAGGGACCCAGTACTTC.

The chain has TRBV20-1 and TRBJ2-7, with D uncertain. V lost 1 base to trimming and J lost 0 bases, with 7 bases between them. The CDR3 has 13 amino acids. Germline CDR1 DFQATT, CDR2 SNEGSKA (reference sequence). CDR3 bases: TGCAGTGCTAGAGCCACGACCTCCTACGAGCAGTACTTC. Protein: CSARATTSYEQYF.

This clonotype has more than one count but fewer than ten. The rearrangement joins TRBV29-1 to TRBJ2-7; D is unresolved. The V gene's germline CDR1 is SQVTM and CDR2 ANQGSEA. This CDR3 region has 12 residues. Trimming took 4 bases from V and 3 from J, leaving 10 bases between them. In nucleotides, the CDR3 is TGCAGCGTTGCGAACAGAAACTACGAGCAGTACTTC. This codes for CSVANRNYEQYF.

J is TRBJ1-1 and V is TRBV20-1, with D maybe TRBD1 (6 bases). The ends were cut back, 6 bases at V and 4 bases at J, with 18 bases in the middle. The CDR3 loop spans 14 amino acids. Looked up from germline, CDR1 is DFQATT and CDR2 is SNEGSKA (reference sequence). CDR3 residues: CSAPWGGVGTEAFF. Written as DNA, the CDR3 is TGCAGTGCCCCCTGGGGGGGCGTGGGCACTGAAGCTTTCTTT.

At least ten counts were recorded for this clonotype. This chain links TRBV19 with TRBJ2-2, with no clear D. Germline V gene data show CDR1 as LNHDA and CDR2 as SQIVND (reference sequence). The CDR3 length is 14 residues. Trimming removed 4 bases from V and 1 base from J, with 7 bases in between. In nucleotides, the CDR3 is TGTGCCAGTAGTACCCGACAGAACACCGGGGAGCTGTTTTTT. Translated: CASSTRQNTGELFF.

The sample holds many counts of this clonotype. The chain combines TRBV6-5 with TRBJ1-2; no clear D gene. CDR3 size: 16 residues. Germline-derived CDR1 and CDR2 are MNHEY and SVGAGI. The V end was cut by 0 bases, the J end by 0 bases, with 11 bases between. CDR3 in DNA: TGTGCCAGCAGTTACTCCTGGGGTAGCGCTAACTATGGCTACACCTTC. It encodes CASSYSWGSANYGYTF.

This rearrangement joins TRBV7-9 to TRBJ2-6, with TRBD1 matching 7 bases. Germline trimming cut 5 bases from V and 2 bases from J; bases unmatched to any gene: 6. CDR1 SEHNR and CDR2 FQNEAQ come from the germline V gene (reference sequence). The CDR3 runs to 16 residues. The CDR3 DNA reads TGTGCCAGCAGCCCGCGAACAGGGGCTGGGGCCAACGTCCTGACTTTC. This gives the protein CASSPRTGAGANVLTF.

The DNA of the CDR3 is TGTGCCAGCAGCCAAGGTCTTCGAAACACCATATATTTT. This gives the protein CASSQGLRNTIYF. This chain connects TRBV3-1 to TRBJ1-3; D is undetermined. This CDR3 has 13 residues. V lost 1 base to trimming and J lost 5 bases, with 6 bases between them. The germline CDR1 and CDR2 sequences are LGHDT and YNNKEL (reference sequence).

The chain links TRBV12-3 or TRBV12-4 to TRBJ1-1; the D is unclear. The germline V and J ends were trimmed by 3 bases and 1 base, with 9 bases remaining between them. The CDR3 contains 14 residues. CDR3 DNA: TGTGCCAGCAGTTTTGGGGTGGGGAACACTGAAGCTTTCTTT. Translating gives CASSFGVGNTEAFF.

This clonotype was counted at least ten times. The CDR3 sequence: CASSLGQQTDTQYF. In DNA form, the CDR3 reads TGCGCCAGCAGCTTGGGCCAGCAAACAGATACGCAGTATTTT. The V call is TRBV5-1, the J call TRBJ2-3; D is unresolved. The germline V and J ends were trimmed by 0 bases and 3 bases, with 8 bases remaining between them. The CDR3 consists of 14 residues. CDR1 and CDR2 (germline): SGHRS, YFSETQ.

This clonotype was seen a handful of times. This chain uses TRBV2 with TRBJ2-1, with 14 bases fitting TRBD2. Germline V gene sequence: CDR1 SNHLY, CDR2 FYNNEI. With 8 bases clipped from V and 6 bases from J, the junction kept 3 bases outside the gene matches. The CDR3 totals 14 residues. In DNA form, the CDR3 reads TGTGCCAGCCAGACTAGCGGGAGGGCCAATGAGCAGTTCTTC. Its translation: CASQTSGRANEQFF.